This T cell receptor beta chain was captured in a study of T cells in tuberculosis (dated by TCRdb to about 2018). Study-level background: The study combined CD1B tetramers and high-throughput TCR immunosequencing to characterize T cells specific for the mycobacterial lipid antigen glucose monomycolate (GMM). In a South African clinical cohort, IGRA-negative adolescents, IGRA-positive adolescents with latent tuberculosis and adults with active tuberculosis were compared, with some 11 people in each group.

About this clone itself: The antigen it binds to is not known. Per-nucleotide qualities are absent, and no much larger clonotype sits a single base away.

From cysteine to phenylalanine, the CDR3 is 20 amino acids long. This entry keeps only the CDR3 DNA: 60 bases, framed from base 1. In the germline V gene, CDR1 corresponds to SGHVS and CDR2 to FQNEAQ. Relative to germline, V is missing 1 base and J is missing 0 bases, with 10 bases of the junction outside any gene match. What the authors observed across the whole study: Smaller NN-distances were partly driven by shorter CDR3-alpha lengths in active tuberculosis patients, and statistical significance was not reached for the TCR-beta difference. Clinical samples were chosen by availability of cryopreserved specimens, and active tuberculosis cases were adults while controls were adolescents. An accuracy of about 89% (AUROC around 0.9) was reached by a classifier using the diverse GMM-specific repertoire, compared with about 65% accuracy when GEM motif frequencies were used. Smaller mean NN-distances to GMM-specific TCRs were observed in active tuberculosis TCR-alpha repertoires than in IGRA-negative controls, suggesting clonal expansion of GMM-specific TCRs.

At study entry, a tuberculin skin test and the QuantiFERON-TB GOLD In-Tube IGRA were used to screen adolescents for latent tuberculosis infection. Immunosequencing of unsorted cryopreserved PBMC covered, on average, around 97,000 T cells per clinical donor. Eleven high schools in the Worcester region of the Western Cape, South Africa, served as enrollment sites for adolescents aged 12 to 18 years. Around ten M. tuberculosis-infected adolescents and some ten uninfected adolescents, matched for age and sex, were selected. PBMC from adolescents were isolated by density centrifugation from freshly drawn heparinized blood and were then cryopreserved. TCR libraries were generated with the immunoSEQ multiplex PCR assay, using TCR-beta and/or TCR-alpha/delta assays for each sample. The Illumina high-throughput platform was used to sequence the amplified TCR libraries. The source study handled its data this way. Clustering and dimensionality reduction relied on pairwise TCRdist distances among GMM-specific receptors from T cells that were either sorted ex vivo or expanded in vitro. Each clinical repertoire was assigned a mean NN-distance score, defined as the average TCRdist to the nearest 10% of tetramer-positive reference sequences. To compute GEM TCR motif frequency, the fraction of unique TCRs matching known GEM sequences by V/J usage and CDR3 length was calculated. Active tuberculosis was classified by linear discriminant analysis with leave-one-out cross-validation, implemented in scikit-learn. TCRdb limited this immuneACCESS table to in-frame rearrangements with V and J called. A share of clones is missing; checked studies link under half to unresolved V genes, and the rest is unexplained. For V, J and clone size, that table is used; D and trimming come from the DNA. The sample profile shows 25,000 to 35,000 clones; roughly 94% of them were found once. 7.5% to 9.5% of the sample rests with the top ten.

The receptor chain draws on TRBV7-8 and TRBJ2-6; 9 middle bases align to TRBD1. The sequenced material came from PBMCs. The receptor was isolated from a donor between 10 and 29 years old with latent tuberculosis or without tuberculosis infection. The CDR3 region reads CASSLVAVPGQGSGANVLTF. In nucleotides, the sequence is TGTGCCAGCAGCTTAGTGGCGGTACCGGGACAGGGCTCTGGGGCCAACGTCCTGACTTTC.